Sequencing of this T cell receptor beta chain was carried out in a study of early T cells in non-severe SARS-CoV-2 infection. Whole-study results and caveats: VDJdb matches were skewed toward anti-spike CD8 T cell responses.

TCRdb processed the 5' RACE reads anew with MiXCR; each CDR3 protein has one entry. In the table there are approximately 69,000 distinct CDR3 sequences, 12% of which are singletons. A single count supports this clonotype. Its specificity is not known. The sequenced sample was whole blood. This clonotype was sampled from an adult who was a healthcare worker with PCR-confirmed SARS-CoV-2 infection or an uninfected control (not recorded which).

CDR3 nucleotides: TGTGCCAGCATTATCGGGGAGGCGCGAGCTTTCTTT. As protein: CASIIGEARAFF. J is TRBJ1-1 and V is TRBV12-3 or TRBV12-4; D unresolved. Trimming stripped 7 bases from V and 10 bases from J, with 16 bases between. The CDR3 is made up of 12 amino acids.